This T cell receptor beta chain came from a study of CD8 T cells in Susac syndrome. cDNA came from roughly 0.5 to 1 ug RNA primed by random hexamers. TCR beta CDR3 was amplified by immunoSEQ multiplex PCR. This amplification extended across 54 Vbeta and 13 Jbeta segments. One entry per CDR3 protein, called by TCRdb with MiXCR from the immunoSEQ multiplex PCR reads. The sample has around 170,000 distinct CDR3 sequences, 85% to 95% seen once. Germline V gene data show CDR1 as MGHRA and CDR2 as YSYEKL. The trim removed 5 bases at V and 4 bases at J, leaving 11 bases unmatched. This CDR3 contains 16 residues. With respect to this clonotype: Its antigen is undetermined.

Study conclusions and caveats: The peak of CD8+ clonal expansion in Susac was seen in TEMRA cells and active patients.

Source material: CD8+ T cells from PBMCs. The sequence derives from a human donor with Susac syndrome. The rearrangement links TRBV4-1 to TRBJ2-7, with 10 bases matching TRBD2. This CDR3 is CASSYHPGLASYEQYF. In DNA, the CDR3 is TGCGCCAGCAGCTATCACCCGGGACTAGCGTCTTACGAGCAGTACTTC.